This TCR beta chain stems from a study of beta chain features in type 1 diabetes. The CDR3 length is 13 residues. The V segment lost 5 bases and the J segment 5 bases; nucleotides outside the gene matches: 2. The germline V gene encodes CDR1 SEHNR and CDR2 FQNEAQ (reference sequence). Isolated RNA was reverse transcribed in full, so expressed TCRB transcripts were sequenced. Repertoires were generated with immunoSEQ multiplex PCR, while TCRdb's copy carries only in-frame clones and drops some. The sample has 680,000 or so clones, roughly 16% seen once. The receptor comes from a man aged 18 to 29 in good health. J is TRBJ1-4 and V is TRBV7-9; 7 bases agree with TRBD1. Specimen: naive CD4+ T cells from blood. The CDR3 reads CASSTQGNEKLFF. The CDR3 nucleotides read TGTGCCAGCAGCACACAGGGGAATGAAAAACTGTTTTTT.